The present entry profiles one TCR beta chain with its context. Antigen: not known. Trimming pared 0 bases from V and 4 bases from J, leaving 3 bases between. The CDR3 loop spans 12 amino acids. Germline CDR1 reads SQVTM; CDR2 reads ANQGSEA. This sample was taken from a study of blood T cells in healthy people across ages. About the research overall: Researchers report that template switching captured about one barcoded beta molecule per two T cells. Study-wide points: Both naive CD4+ cell counts and diversity were greater in long-lived donors than in aged donors.

A second PCR, run for roughly 7 to 11 cycles, used a sample-barcoded 5' primer plus a J-beta primer mix. One entry per CDR3 protein, called by TCRdb with MiXCR from the 5' RACE reads. This table has about 1 million distinct CDR3 sequences, around 43% appearing once. Drawing of peripheral blood yielded roughly 10 milliliters from each donor. Extracted total RNA amounted to at least 5.5 micrograms for each sample. V usage is TRBV29-1 and J usage is TRBJ1-4; D gene uncertain. Sequencing was performed on blood. The receptor was isolated from a woman aged 55-69 years in good health. CDR3 in amino acids: CSVEDNNEKLFF. CDR3 nucleotides: TGCAGCGTTGAAGACAATAATGAAAAACTGTTTTTT.